The 2 T cell receptor beta chains reported below all come from one sample, sequenced in a study of early T cells in non-severe SARS-CoV-2 infection. TCRdb passed the 5' RACE reads through MiXCR, listing each CDR3 protein once. The repertoire holds 55,000 to 85,000 distinct CDR3 sequences, with roughly 15% as singletons. The sample comprised whole blood. These receptors were collected from an adult who was a healthcare worker with PCR-confirmed SARS-CoV-2 infection or an uninfected control (not recorded which).

This clonotype was detected only a few times. The chain employs TRBV7-7 and TRBJ2-1; tentatively, D is TRBD2 (5 bases). CDR3 size: 13 residues. Germline CDR1 reads SSHAT; CDR2 reads FNYEAQ (reference sequence). V was cut by 5 bases and J by 5 bases, with 10 bases left in between. Here the CDR3 DNA reads TGTGCCAGCAGCGTCGCGGGTGACAATGAGCAGTTCTTC. This codes for CASSVAGDNEQFF.

The CDR3 spells CSVVAGTEQYF. The CDR3 bases are TGCAGCGTTGTGGCAGGGACCGAGCAGTACTTC. J is TRBJ2-7 and V is TRBV29-1, with D perhaps TRBD1 or TRBD2 (5 bases each). Trimming removed 4 bases at V and 6 bases at J, with 10 bases between. The CDR3 contains 11 residues. Germline V gene data show CDR1 as SQVTM and CDR2 as ANQGSEA.